Sequencing of this T cell receptor beta chain was carried out in a study of T cell repertoires in cytomegalovirus infection. Study overall: Recently identified HLA-C-restricted CMV epitopes and well-studied HLA-B-restricted CMV epitopes were used by the study.

TCRdb passed the reads through MiXCR, listing each CDR3 protein once. The data contain fewer than 650,000 distinct CDR3 sequences, about 39% of them seen just once; the ten biggest clones take up around 48%. Germline values: CDR1 SGHTA, CDR2 FQGNSA. The CDR3 consists of 13 residues. V lost 2 bases and J lost 3, with 8 bases in between. This clonotype came up a few times. Its antigen is unknown. Specimen: cultured PBMCs, collected from culture after CMV antigen stimulation. The sequence was obtained from a human donor in good health (CMV status not recorded). Some clones in this sample may be carry-over from other donors' samples. The chain uses TRBV7-2 and TRBJ2-7; D is perhaps TRBD1 (6 bases). Here the CDR3 reads CASSLLGGYEQYF. Here the CDR3 DNA reads TGTGCCAGCAGCTTACTAGGGGGCTACGAGCAGTACTTC.